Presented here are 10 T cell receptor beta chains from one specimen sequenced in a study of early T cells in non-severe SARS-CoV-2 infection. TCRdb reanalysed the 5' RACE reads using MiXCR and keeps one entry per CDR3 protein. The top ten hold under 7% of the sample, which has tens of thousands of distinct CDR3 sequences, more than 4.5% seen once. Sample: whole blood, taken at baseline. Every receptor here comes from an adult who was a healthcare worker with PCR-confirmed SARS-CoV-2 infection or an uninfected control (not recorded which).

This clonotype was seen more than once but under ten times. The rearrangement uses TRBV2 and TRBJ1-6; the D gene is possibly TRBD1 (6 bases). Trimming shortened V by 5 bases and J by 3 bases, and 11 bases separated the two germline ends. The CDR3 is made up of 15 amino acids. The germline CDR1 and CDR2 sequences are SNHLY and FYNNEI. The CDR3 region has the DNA TGTGCCAGCAGTCCGGGACACAACTATAATTCACCCCTCCACTTT. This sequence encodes CASSPGHNYNSPLHF.

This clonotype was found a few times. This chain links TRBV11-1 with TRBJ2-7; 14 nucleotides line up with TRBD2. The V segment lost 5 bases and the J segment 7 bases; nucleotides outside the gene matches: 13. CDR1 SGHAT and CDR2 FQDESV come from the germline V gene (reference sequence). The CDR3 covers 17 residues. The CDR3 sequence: CASSGMTSGRATGEQYF. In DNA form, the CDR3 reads TGTGCCAGCAGCGGTATGACTAGCGGGAGGGCCACTGGTGAGCAGTACTTC.

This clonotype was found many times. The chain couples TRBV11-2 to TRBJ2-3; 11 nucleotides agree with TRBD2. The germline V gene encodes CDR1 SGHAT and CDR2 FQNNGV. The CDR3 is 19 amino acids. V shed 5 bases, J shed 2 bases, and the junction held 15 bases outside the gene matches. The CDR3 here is CASSLRAGTSGEVTDTQYF. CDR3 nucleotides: TGTGCCAGCAGCCTAAGAGCCGGGACTAGCGGAGAGGTCACAGATACGCAGTATTTT. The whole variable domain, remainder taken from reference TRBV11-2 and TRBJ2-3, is EAGVAQSPRYKIIEKRQSVAFWCNPISGHATLYWYQQILGQGPKLLIQFQNNGVVDDSQLPKDRFSAERLKGVDSTLKIQPAKLEDSAVYLCASSLRAGTSGEVTDTQYFGPGTRLTVL.

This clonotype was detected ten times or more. The CDR3 here is CASSASSRLGETQYF. In DNA, the CDR3 is TGTGCCAGCAGCGCCTCTTCTAGACTCGGGGAGACCCAGTACTTC. This rearrangement joins TRBV7-2 to TRBJ2-5; D is unresolved. V was pared by 5 bases and J by 5 bases, with 18 bases between. The germline V gene encodes CDR1 SGHTA and CDR2 FQGNSA. The CDR3 consists of 15 residues.

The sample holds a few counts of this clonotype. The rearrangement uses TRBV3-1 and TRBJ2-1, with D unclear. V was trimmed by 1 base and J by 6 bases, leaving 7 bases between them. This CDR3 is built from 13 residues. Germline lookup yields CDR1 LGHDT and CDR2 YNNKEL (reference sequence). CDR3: CASSQGDGNEQFF. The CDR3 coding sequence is TGTGCCAGCAGCCAAGGTGACGGCAATGAGCAGTTCTTC.

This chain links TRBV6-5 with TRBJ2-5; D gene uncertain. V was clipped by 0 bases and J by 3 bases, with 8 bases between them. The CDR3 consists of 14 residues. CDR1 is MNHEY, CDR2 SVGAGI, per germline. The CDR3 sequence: CASSYSREKETQYF. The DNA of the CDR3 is TGTGCCAGCAGTTACTCGAGAGAAAAAGAGACCCAGTACTTC.

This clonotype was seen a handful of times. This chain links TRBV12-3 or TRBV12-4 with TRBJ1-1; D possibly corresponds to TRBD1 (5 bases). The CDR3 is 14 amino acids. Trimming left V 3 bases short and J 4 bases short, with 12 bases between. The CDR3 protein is CASSFGAGSTEAFF. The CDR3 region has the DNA TGTGCCAGCAGTTTCGGGGCAGGGAGCACTGAAGCTTTCTTT.

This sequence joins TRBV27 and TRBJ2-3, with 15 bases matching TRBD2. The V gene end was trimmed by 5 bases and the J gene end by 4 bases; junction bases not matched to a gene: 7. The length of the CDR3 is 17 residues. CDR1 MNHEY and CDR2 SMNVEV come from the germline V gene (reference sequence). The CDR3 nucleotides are TGTGCCAGCAGTCCCGTCGGACTAGCGGGAGGGGCAGATACGCAGTATTTT. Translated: CASSPVGLAGGADTQYF.

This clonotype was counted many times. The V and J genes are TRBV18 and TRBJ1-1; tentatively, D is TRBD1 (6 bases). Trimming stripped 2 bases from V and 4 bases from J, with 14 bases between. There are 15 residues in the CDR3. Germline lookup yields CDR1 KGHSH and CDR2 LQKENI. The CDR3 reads CASSPIGGQGTEAFF. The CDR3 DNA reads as TGTGCCAGCTCACCAATCGGGGGGCAGGGCACTGAAGCTTTCTTT.

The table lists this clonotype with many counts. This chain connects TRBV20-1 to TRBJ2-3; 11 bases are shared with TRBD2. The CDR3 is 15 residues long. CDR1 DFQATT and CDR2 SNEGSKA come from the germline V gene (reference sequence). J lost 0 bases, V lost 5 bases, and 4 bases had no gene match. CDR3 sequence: CSAGGLAASTDTQYF. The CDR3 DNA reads TGCAGTGCTGGGGGACTAGCGGCAAGCACAGATACGCAGTATTTT.